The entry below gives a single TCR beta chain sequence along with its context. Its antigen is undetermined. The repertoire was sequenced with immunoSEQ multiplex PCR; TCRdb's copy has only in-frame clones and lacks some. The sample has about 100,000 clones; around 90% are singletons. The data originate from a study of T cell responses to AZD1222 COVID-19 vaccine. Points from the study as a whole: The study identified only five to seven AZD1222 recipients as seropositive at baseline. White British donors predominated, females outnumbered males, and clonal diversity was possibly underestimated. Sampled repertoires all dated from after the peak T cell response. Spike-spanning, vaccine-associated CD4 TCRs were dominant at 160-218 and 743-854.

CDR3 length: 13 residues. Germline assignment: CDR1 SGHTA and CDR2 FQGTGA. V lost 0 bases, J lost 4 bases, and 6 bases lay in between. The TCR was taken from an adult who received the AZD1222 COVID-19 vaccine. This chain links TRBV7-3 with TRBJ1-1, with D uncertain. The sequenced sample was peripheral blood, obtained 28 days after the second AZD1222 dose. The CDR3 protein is CASSLTSRTEAFF. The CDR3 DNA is TGTGCCAGCAGCTTAACTTCCCGCACTGAAGCTTTCTTT.